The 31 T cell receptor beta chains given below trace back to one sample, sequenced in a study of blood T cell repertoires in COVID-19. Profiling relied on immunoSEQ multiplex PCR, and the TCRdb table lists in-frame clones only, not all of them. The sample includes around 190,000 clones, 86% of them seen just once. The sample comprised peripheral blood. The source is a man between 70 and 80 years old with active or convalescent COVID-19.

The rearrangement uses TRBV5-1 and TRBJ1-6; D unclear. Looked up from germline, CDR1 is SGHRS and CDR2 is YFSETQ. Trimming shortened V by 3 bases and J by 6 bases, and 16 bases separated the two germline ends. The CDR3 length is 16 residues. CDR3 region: CASSSDPGMRNSPLHF. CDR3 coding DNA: TGCGCCAGCAGCTCCGATCCCGGGATGCGTAATTCACCCCTCCACTTT.

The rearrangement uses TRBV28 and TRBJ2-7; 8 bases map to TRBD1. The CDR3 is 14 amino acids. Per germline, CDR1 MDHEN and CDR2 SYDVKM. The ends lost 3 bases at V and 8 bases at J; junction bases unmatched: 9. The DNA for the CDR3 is TGTGCCAGCAGTTTTGGACAGGGAGGAACCAAGCAGTACTTC. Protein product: CASSFGQGGTKQYF.

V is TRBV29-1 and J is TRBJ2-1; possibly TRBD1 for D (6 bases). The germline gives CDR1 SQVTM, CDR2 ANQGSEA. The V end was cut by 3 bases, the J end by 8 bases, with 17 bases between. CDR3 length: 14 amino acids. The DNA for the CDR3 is TGCAGCGTTGAGCAGGGGTCCTCAAGCCATGAGCAGTTCTTC. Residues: CSVEQGSSSHEQFF.

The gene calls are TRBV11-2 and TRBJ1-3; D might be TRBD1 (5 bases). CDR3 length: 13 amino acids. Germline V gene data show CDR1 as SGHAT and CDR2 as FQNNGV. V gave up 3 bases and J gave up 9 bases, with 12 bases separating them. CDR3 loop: CASSFGPGGTIYF. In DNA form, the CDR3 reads TGTGCCAGCAGCTTCGGGCCCGGGGGCACCATATATTTT.

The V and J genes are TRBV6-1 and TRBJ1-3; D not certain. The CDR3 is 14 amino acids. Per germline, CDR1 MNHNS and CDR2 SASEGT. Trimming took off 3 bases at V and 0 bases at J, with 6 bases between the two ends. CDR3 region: CASSERYSGNTIYF. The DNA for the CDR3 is TGTGCCAGCAGTGAGCGGTACTCTGGAAACACCATATATTTT.

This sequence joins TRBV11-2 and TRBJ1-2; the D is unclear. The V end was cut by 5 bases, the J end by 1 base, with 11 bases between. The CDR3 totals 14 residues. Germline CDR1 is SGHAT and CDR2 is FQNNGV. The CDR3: CASSIGARNYGYTF. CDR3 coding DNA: TGTGCCAGCAGCATCGGAGCCCGTAACTATGGCTACACCTTC.

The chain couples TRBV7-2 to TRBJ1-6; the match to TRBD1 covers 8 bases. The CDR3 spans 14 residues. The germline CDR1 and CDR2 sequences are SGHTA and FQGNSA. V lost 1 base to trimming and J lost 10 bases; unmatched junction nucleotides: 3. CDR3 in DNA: TGTGCCAGCAGCTTAGGGACAGGGCTCTCACCCCTCCACTTT. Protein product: CASSLGTGLSPLHF.

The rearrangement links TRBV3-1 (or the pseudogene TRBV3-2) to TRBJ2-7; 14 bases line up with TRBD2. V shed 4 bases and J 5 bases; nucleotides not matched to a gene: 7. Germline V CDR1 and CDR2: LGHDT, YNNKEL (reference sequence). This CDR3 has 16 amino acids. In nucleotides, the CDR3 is TGTGCCAGCAGCCCCGGGACTAGCGGGAGAGGGCACGAGCAGTACTTC. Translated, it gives CASSPGTSGRGHEQYF.

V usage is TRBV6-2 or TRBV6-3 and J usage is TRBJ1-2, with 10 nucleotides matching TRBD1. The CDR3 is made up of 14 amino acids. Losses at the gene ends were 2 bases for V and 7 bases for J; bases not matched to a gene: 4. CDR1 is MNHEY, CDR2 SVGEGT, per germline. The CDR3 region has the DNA TGTGCCAGCAGTTACGACAGGGGGCGGTTTGGCTACACCTTC. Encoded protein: CASSYDRGRFGYTF.

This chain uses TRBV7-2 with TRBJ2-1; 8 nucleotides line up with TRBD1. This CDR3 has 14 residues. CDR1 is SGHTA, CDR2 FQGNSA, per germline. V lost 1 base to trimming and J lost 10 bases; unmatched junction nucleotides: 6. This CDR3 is CASSLVGQGGEQFF. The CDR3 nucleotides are TGTGCCAGCAGCTTAGTAGGACAGGGAGGCGAGCAGTTCTTC.

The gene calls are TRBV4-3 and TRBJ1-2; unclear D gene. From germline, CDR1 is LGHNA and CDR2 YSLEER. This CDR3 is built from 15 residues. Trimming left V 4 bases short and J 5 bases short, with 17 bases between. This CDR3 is CASSPERFWRYGYTF. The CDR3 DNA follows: TGCGCCAGCAGCCCCGAGCGGTTTTGGAGATATGGCTACACCTTC.

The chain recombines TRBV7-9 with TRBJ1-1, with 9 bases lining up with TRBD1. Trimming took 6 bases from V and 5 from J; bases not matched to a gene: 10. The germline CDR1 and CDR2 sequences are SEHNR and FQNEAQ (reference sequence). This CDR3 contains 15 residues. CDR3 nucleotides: TGTGCCAGCAGATCCAAGGACAGGGGACTAACTGAAGCTTTCTTT. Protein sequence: CASRSKDRGLTEAFF.

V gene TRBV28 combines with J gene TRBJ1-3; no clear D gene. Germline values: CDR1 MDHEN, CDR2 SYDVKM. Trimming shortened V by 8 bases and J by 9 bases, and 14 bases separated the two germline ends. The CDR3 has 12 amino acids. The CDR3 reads CASGLPGSTIYF. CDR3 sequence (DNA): TGTGCCAGCGGCCTACCGGGATCCACCATATATTTT.

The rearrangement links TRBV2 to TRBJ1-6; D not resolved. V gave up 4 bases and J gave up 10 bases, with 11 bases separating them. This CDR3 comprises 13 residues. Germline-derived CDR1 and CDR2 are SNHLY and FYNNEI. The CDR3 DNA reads TGTGCCAGCAGTGGGCCGGGCGGGTCACCCCTCCACTTT. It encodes CASSGPGGSPLHF.

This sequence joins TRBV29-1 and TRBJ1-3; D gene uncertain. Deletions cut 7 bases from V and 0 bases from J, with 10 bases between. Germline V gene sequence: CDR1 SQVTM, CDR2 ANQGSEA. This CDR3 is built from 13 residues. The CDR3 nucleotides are TGCAGCGGGCAAACCTCCTCTGGAAACACCATATATTTT. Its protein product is CSGQTSSGNTIYF.

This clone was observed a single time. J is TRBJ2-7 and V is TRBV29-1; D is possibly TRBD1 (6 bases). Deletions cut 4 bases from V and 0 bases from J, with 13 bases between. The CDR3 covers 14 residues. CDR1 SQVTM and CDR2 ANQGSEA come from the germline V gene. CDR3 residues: CSVGPGESSYEQYF. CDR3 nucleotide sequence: TGCAGCGTTGGTCCAGGGGAGAGCTCCTACGAGCAGTACTTC.

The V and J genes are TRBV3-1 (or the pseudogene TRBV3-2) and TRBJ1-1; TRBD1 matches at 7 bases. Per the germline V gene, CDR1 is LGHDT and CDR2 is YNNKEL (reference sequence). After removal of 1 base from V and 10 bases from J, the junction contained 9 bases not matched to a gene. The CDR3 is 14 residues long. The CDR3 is CASSQGVRGWGAFF. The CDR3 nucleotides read TGTGCCAGCAGCCAAGGTGTCAGGGGGTGGGGAGCTTTCTTT.

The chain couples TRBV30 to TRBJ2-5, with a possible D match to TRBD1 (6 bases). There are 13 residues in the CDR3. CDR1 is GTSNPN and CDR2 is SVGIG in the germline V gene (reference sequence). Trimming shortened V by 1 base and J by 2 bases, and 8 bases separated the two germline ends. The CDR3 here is CAWSARGQETQYF. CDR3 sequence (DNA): TGTGCCTGGAGTGCCAGGGGACAAGAGACCCAGTACTTC.

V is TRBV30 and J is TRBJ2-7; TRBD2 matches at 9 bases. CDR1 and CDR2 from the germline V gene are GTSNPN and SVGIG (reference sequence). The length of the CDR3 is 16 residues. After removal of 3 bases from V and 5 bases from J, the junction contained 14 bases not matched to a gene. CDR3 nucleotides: TGTGCCTGGAGCCTCGGGCGGCTAGCGGGGTTCCACGAGCAGTACTTC. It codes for CAWSLGRLAGFHEQYF. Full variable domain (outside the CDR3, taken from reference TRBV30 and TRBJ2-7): SQTIHQWPATLVQPVGSPLSLECTVEGTSNPNLYWYRQAAGRGLQLLFYSVGIGQISSEVPQNLSASRPQDRQFILSSKKLLLSDSGFYLCAWSLGRLAGFHEQYFGPGTRLTVT.

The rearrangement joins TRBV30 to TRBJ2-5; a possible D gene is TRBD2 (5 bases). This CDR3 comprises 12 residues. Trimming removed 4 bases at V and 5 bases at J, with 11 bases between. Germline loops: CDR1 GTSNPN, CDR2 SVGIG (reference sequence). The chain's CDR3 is CAWKGPGETQYF. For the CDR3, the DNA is TGTGCCTGGAAGGGCCCGGGGGAGACCCAGTACTTC. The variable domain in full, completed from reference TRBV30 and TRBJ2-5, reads SQTIHQWPATLVQPVGSPLSLECTVEGTSNPNLYWYRQAAGRGLQLLFYSVGIGQISSEVPQNLSASRPQDRQFILSSKKLLLSDSGFYLCAWKGPGETQYFGPGTRLLVL.

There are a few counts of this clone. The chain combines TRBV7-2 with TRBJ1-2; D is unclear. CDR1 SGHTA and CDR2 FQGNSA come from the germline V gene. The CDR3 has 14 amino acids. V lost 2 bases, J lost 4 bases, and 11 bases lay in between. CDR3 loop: CASSLSTVAYGYTF. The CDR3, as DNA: TGTGCCAGCAGCTTATCGACGGTAGCCTATGGCTACACCTTC.

As DNA, the CDR3 is TGTGCCAGCAGCAAAGCCGGACCGGGGTCTAATCAGCCCCAGCATTTT. It codes for CASSKAGPGSNQPQHF. This chain links TRBV21-1 with TRBJ1-5. TRBV21-1 has pseudogene status. The CDR3 has 16 residues.

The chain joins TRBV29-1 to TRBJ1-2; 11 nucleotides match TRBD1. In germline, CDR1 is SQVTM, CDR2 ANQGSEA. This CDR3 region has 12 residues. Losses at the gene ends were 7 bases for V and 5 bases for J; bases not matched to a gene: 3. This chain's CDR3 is CSGRDRGYGYTF. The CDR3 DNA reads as TGCAGCGGCCGGGACAGGGGGTATGGCTACACCTTC.

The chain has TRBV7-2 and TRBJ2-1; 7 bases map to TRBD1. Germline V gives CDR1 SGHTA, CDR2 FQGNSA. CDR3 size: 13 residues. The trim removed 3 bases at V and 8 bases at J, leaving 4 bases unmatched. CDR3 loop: CASSFRDSYEQFF. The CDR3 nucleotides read TGTGCCAGCAGCTTTAGGGACAGCTATGAGCAGTTCTTC.

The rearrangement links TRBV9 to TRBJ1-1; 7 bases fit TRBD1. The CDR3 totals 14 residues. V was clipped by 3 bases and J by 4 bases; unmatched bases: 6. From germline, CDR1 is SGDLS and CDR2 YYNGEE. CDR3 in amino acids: CASSAGDSRTEAFF. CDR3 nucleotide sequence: TGTGCCAGCAGCGCTGGGGACAGTCGCACTGAAGCTTTCTTT.

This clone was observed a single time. The CDR3 sequence is CAWRTGYGYTF. CDR3 DNA: TGTGCCTGGAGGACAGGGTATGGCTACACCTTC. The chain links TRBV30 to TRBJ1-2; 7 bases align to TRBD1. This CDR3 is 11 amino acids long. The V gene's germline CDR1 is GTSNPN and CDR2 SVGIG (reference sequence). Trimming at V came to 3 bases and at J to 5 bases, leaving 0 bases not matched to a gene.

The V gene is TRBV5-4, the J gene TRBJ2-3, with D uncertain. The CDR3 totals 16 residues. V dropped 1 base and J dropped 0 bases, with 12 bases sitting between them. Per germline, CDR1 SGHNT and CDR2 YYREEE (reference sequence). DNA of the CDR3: TGTGCCAGCAGCTTGTCAGTAGGAGCTAGCACAGATACGCAGTATTTT. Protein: CASSLSVGASTDTQYF.

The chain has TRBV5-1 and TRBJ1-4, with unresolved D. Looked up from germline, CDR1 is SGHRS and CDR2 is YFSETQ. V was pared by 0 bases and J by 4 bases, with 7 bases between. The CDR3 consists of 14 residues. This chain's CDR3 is CASSLAPINEKLFF. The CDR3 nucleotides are TGCGCCAGCAGCTTGGCCCCAATTAATGAAAAACTGTTTTTT.

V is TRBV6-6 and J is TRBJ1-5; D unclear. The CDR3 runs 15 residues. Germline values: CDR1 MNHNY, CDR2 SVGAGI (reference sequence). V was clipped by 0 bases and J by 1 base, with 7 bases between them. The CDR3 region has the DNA TGTGCCAGCAGTTACTCGAGGAACAGCAATCAGCCCCAGCATTTT. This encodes CASSYSRNSNQPQHF.

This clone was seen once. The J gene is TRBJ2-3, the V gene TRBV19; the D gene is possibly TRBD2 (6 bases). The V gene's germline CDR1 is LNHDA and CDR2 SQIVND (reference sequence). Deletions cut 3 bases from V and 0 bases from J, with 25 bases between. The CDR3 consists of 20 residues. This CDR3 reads CASSIRRRAYATSSTDTQYF. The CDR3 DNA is TGTGCCAGTAGTATCAGAAGGAGGGCGTACGCCACTTCTAGCACAGATACGCAGTATTTT. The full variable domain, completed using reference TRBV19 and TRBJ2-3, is DGGITQSPKYLFRKEGQNVTLSCEQNLNHDAMYWYRQDPGQGLRLIYYSQIVNDFQKGDIAEGYSVSREKKESFPLTVTSAQKNPTAFYLCASSIRRRAYATSSTDTQYFGPGTRLTVL.

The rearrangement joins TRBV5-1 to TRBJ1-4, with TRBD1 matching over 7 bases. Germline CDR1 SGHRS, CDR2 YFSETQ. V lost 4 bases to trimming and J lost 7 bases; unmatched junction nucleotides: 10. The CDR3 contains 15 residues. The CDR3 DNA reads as TGCGCCAGCAGCCTGATGCAGGGGGATGGTGAAAAACTGTTTTTT. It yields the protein CASSLMQGDGEKLFF. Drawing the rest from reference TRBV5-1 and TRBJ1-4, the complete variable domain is KAGVTQTPRYLIKTRGQQVTLSCSPISGHRSVSWYQQTPGQGLQFLFEYFSETQRNKGNFPGRFSGRQFSNSRSEMNVSTLELGDSALYLCASSLMQGDGEKLFFGSGTQLSVL.